Below are 21 T cell receptor beta chains sequenced from a single sample in a study of T-cell reconstitution after alpha-beta-depleted transplantation in children. TCRbeta library preparation incorporated unique molecular identifiers. TCRdb independently ran MiXCR on the PCR reads; one entry per CDR3 protein. The sample holds fewer than 250,000 distinct CDR3 sequences; roughly 18% are singletons and the top ten take roughly two fifths. This specimen consisted of PBMCs, mostly from graft donor cells, obtained 360 days after TCRalphabeta/CD19-depleted stem cell transplant. The receptor set was obtained from a male patient aged 2 to 9 who had a stem cell transplant for acute lymphoblastic leukemia, so the T cells may come from the graft donor.

This clonotype was observed at least ten times. The chain recombines TRBV10-3 with TRBJ2-5; the match to TRBD2 covers 9 bases. J lost 4 bases, V lost 4 bases, and 16 bases had no gene match. CDR3 length: 18 residues. Germline V gives CDR1 ENHRY, CDR2 SYGVKD. DNA of the CDR3: TGTGCCATCAGTGGACCTGGGGTGCGGGGGGGAATTGGAGAGACCCAGTACTTC. Translated, it gives CAISGPGVRGGIGETQYF.

This clonotype was detected many times. The chain uses TRBV28 and TRBJ2-1; possibly TRBD2 for D (6 bases). V was cut by 7 bases and J by 6 bases, with 13 bases left in between. The CDR3 has 13 residues. Germline V lookup: CDR1 MDHEN, CDR2 SYDVKM. The CDR3 DNA reads TGTGCCAGCACCCTTACTAGCACCAATGAGCAGTTCTTC. Amino acid sequence: CASTLTSTNEQFF. Complete variable domain (other parts from reference TRBV28 and TRBJ2-1): DVKVTQSSRYLVKRTGEKVFLECVQDMDHENMFWYRQDPGLGLRLIYFSYDVKMKEKGDIPEGYSVSREKKERFSLILESASTNQTSMYLCASTLTSTNEQFFGPGTRLTVL.

The J gene is TRBJ2-2, the V gene TRBV3-1; D unresolved. V dropped 2 bases and J dropped 5 bases, with 3 bases sitting between them. This CDR3 has 12 amino acids. Per germline, CDR1 LGHDT and CDR2 YNNKEL (reference sequence). The CDR3 here is CASSQTTGELFF. The CDR3 nucleotides are TGTGCCAGCAGCCAAACGACCGGGGAGCTGTTTTTT.

This clonotype has a handful of counts. V is TRBV12-3 or TRBV12-4 and J is TRBJ2-2; D gene ambiguous. Trimming cost V 8 bases and J 3 bases, with 19 bases left between them. This CDR3 is 16 amino acids long. The CDR3 region has the DNA TGTGCCAGCCACTTGGGCCTCCGAGCTCACACCGGGGAGCTGTTTTTT. Translated, it gives CASHLGLRAHTGELFF.

This clonotype was seen more than once but under ten times. The chain links TRBV5-1 to TRBJ2-5; D is unresolved. The CDR3 has 11 amino acids. Per germline, CDR1 SGHRS and CDR2 YFSETQ. The V end lost 4 bases, the J end lost 3 bases, and 4 bases lay between the germline ends. CDR3 region: CASSVKETQYF. The CDR3 DNA reads TGCGCCAGCAGCGTAAAAGAGACCCAGTACTTC.

This clonotype was observed a few times. This chain connects TRBV20-1 to TRBJ2-2, with D perhaps TRBD2 (5 bases). V lost 6 bases and J lost 3, with 8 bases in between. The CDR3 is 12 residues long. Germline loops: CDR1 DFQATT, CDR2 SNEGSKA (reference sequence). The CDR3 sequence: CSARGHTGELFF. CDR3 sequence (DNA): TGCAGTGCCCGAGGGCACACCGGGGAGCTGTTTTTT.

This clonotype has only a few counts. The rearrangement links TRBV7-9 to TRBJ2-2; 8 bases fit TRBD2. Looked up from germline, CDR1 is SEHNR and CDR2 is FQNEAQ (reference sequence). This CDR3 spans 15 amino acids. V shed 8 bases, J shed 7 bases, and the junction held 12 bases outside the gene matches. For the CDR3, the DNA is TGTGCCAGCCCCAGGACTAGCCTGAATGGCGGGGAGCTGTTTTTT. It translates to CASPRTSLNGGELFF.

This clonotype was detected a few times. The CDR3 nucleotides are TGCGCCAGCAGCCAAGACAGCGGGACCCAGTTCTTC. Protein sequence: CASSQDSGTQFF. This chain connects TRBV4-3 to TRBJ2-1; 7 bases fit TRBD2. The trim removed 0 bases at V and 13 bases at J, leaving 3 bases unmatched. CDR3 size: 12 residues. The germline V gene has CDR1 LGHNA and CDR2 YSLEER.

This clonotype was detected ten times or more. The V gene is TRBV6-5, the J gene TRBJ1-1; TRBD1 matches 7 bases. The J segment lost 8 bases and the V segment lost 5 bases, leaving 8 bases of the junction unmatched. This CDR3 is 13 amino acids long. Germline loops: CDR1 MNHEY, CDR2 SVGAGI. The CDR3 loop is CASSPYGTVEAFF. The CDR3 coding sequence is TGTGCCAGCAGTCCCTACGGGACAGTCGAAGCTTTCTTT.

The V call is TRBV6-5, the J call TRBJ2-7, with D unclear. The germline CDR1 and CDR2 sequences are MNHEY and SVGAGI. CDR3 length: 11 amino acids. The V end was cut by 4 bases, the J end by 6 bases, with 7 bases between. CDR3 sequence (DNA): TGTGCCAGCAGTTCTCCCGGCGAGCAGTACTTC. Translation: CASSSPGEQYF.

This clonotype was seen a few times. J is TRBJ2-5 and V is TRBV20-1, with 8 bases identical to TRBD1. Looked up from germline, CDR1 is DFQATT and CDR2 is SNEGSKA (reference sequence). This CDR3 is built from 12 residues. The CDR3 DNA reads as TGCAGCAAGTCCTCAGGGGGCGAGACCCAGTACTTC. Translation gives CSKSSGGETQYF.

This clonotype was detected a few times. The chain recombines TRBV5-1 with TRBJ1-2; no firm D call. The V gene's germline CDR1 is SGHRS and CDR2 YFSETQ. The CDR3 totals 15 residues. Trimming removed 0 bases at V and 5 bases at J, with 14 bases between. As DNA, the CDR3 is TGCGCCAGCAGCTTGGCCCCCGGTCAACAATATGGCTACACCTTC. This sequence encodes CASSLAPGQQYGYTF. The full variable domain, in which reference TRBV5-1 and TRBJ1-2 provide the parts outside the CDR3, is KAGVTQTPRYLIKTRGQQVTLSCSPISGHRSVSWYQQTPGQGLQFLFEYFSETQRNKGNFPGRFSGRQFSNSRSEMNVSTLELGDSALYLCASSLAPGQQYGYTFGSGTRLTVV.

The CDR3 sequence: CASSKSGGNQPQHF. In DNA, the CDR3 is TGTGCCAGCAGCAAAAGCGGAGGAAATCAGCCCCAGCATTTT. This chain uses TRBV12-3 or TRBV12-4 with TRBJ1-5; D remains unclear. With 6 bases removed from V and 4 bases from J, the gap between germline ends came to 13 bases. The CDR3 consists of 14 residues.

This clonotype has at least ten counts. The chain combines TRBV12-3 or TRBV12-4 with TRBJ1-6; D not certain. This CDR3 is 15 amino acids long. V gave up 6 bases and J gave up 5 bases, with 14 bases separating them. In nucleotides, the CDR3 is TGTGCCAGCAGCCCGAGGGCGGGGAATAATTCACCCCTCCACTTT. Translation: CASSPRAGNNSPLHF.

The chain recombines TRBV7-2 with TRBJ2-7, with TRBD2 matching 15 bases. CDR3 size: 17 residues. The germline V gene encodes CDR1 SGHTA and CDR2 FQGNSA. V shed 3 bases, J shed 4 bases, and the junction held 7 bases outside the gene matches. This CDR3 reads CASSLGLAGGPWYEQYF. The CDR3 DNA reads as TGTGCCAGCAGCTTGGGACTAGCGGGGGGCCCCTGGTACGAGCAGTACTTC.

This clonotype was detected only a few times. V and J are TRBV12-3 or TRBV12-4 and TRBJ1-1, with 7 positions matching TRBD1. CDR3 length: 15 amino acids. Unmatched junction bases numbered 10, after V lost 5 bases and J lost 4 bases. Here the CDR3 DNA reads TGTGCCAGCAGTCCTCAGACAGGGATCCCCACTGAAGCTTTCTTT. Protein sequence: CASSPQTGIPTEAFF.

Only a few counts were recorded for this clonotype. The genes are TRBV4-1 and TRBJ2-3; D might be TRBD1 or TRBD2, each matching 5 bases. With 3 bases removed from V and 0 bases from J, the gap between germline ends came to 19 bases. Germline V lookup: CDR1 MGHRA, CDR2 YSYEKL. The CDR3 is 18 residues long. CDR3 coding DNA: TGCGCCAGCAGCCACCGAGTAAAGGGGACCTCTAGCACAGATACGCAGTATTTT. Amino acid sequence: CASSHRVKGTSSTDTQYF.

This clonotype was observed many times. V usage is TRBV6-2 or TRBV6-3 and J usage is TRBJ1-1, with D unclear. Trimming removed 2 bases at V and 1 base at J, with 5 bases between. There are 13 residues in the CDR3. CDR1 is MNHEY and CDR2 is SVGEGT in the germline V gene. CDR3 sequence (DNA): TGTGCCAGCAGTTACGAAGGGAACACTGAAGCTTTCTTT. Its translation: CASSYEGNTEAFF.

The chain carries TRBV6-5 and TRBJ2-1; 7 bases map to TRBD2. The germline CDR1 and CDR2 sequences are MNHEY and SVGAGI. V shed 5 bases, J shed 4 bases, and the junction held 11 bases outside the gene matches. This CDR3 is built from 16 residues. This chain's CDR3 is CASSPGGLGRYNEQFF. As DNA, the CDR3 is TGTGCCAGCAGTCCCGGTGGACTAGGGAGATACAATGAGCAGTTCTTC.

This clonotype has a handful of counts. V and J are TRBV27 and TRBJ2-3; TRBD1 agrees at 8 bases. The CDR3 covers 15 residues. Trimming cost V 5 bases and J 0 bases; bases outside gene matches: 4. Germline V CDR1 and CDR2: MNHEY, SMNVEV (reference sequence). The CDR3 spells CASSPRDRSTDTQYF. The CDR3 DNA sequence: TGTGCCAGCAGTCCTCGGGACAGGAGCACAGATACGCAGTATTTT.

Here the CDR3 reads CASTPLGGGKLFF. For the CDR3, the DNA is TGTGCCAGCACTCCACTCGGGGGAGGAAAACTGTTTTTT. The chain combines TRBV12-3 or TRBV12-4 with TRBJ1-4, with TRBD1 as a possible D gene (5 bases). The CDR3 runs to 13 residues. V lost 7 bases and J 10 bases, leaving 16 bases between the germline ends.